This T cell receptor beta chain was profiled in a study of blood T cell repertoires in COVID-19. Study information: COVID-19 samples collected from the United States, Italy and Spain covered acute and convalescent phases. T cells, B-cell-depleted T cells, or PBMCs provided the cDNA or gDNA that served as material.

V lost 5 bases, J lost 5 bases, and 7 bases lay in between. This CDR3 has 12 residues. CDR1 SGHNT and CDR2 YENEEA come from the germline V gene. Seattle patients were enrolled during active infection and followed longitudinally. In the authors' workflow: The assay estimated nucleated cells by amplifying reference gene primers. Sequencing was performed with immunoSEQ multiplex PCR; in TCRdb, only in-frame clones are kept and a portion is missing. That table gives V, J and clone size, and the DNA gave D and trimming. This table holds about 300,000 clones, roughly 90% found once. The TCR was taken from a woman aged 30 to 39 with COVID-19, enrolled during active disease. V gene TRBV11-3 combines with J gene TRBJ2-1; D remains ambiguous. The sequencing sample was made of peripheral blood. In DNA form, the CDR3 reads TGTGCCAGCAGCACACAGAACAATGAGCAGTTCTTC. Residues: CASSTQNNEQFF.